This T cell receptor beta chain came from a study of OX40 agonist ivuxolimab in advanced cancers. The CDR3 sequence is 14 residues long. CDR1 and CDR2 (germline): GTSNPN, SVGIG (reference sequence). V lost 2 bases to trimming and J lost 5 bases, with 15 bases between them. Only in-frame clones appear in the TCRdb table, and some are missing; sequencing was by immunoSEQ multiplex PCR. The table lists around 74,000 clones, around nine tenths of them singletons. The rearrangement uses TRBV30 and TRBJ1-1, with a weak D call TRBD1 (6 bases). The source material was CD4+ or CD8+ T cells sorted from blood, sampled in a trial of the OX40 agonist ivuxolimab. This TCR was recovered from an adult with an advanced solid tumor such as melanoma, head and neck, liver or kidney cancer. The CDR3 loop is CAWSTGQRGTEAFF. In DNA form, the CDR3 reads TGTGCCTGGAGTACAGGACAGAGGGGGACTGAAGCTTTCTTT.